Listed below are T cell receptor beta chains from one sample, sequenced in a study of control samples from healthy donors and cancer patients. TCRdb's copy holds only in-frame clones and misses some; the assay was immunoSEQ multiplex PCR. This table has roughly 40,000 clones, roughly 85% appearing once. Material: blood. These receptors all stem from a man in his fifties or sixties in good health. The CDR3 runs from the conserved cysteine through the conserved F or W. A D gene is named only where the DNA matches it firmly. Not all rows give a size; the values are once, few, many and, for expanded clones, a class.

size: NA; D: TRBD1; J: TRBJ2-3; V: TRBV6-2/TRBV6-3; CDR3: CASSQDRTSSTDTQYF; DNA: TGTGCCAGCAGTCAGGACAGGACCTCTAGCACAGATACGCAGTATTTT
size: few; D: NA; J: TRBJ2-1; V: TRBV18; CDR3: CASSPDWGPYNEQFF; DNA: TGTGCCAGCTCACCCGACTGGGGCCCTTACAATGAGCAGTTCTTC
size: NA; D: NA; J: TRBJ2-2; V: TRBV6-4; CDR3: CAGSPNTGELFF; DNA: TGTGCCGGAAGTCCGAACACCGGGGAGCTGTTTTTT
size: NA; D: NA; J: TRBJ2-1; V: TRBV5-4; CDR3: CASSLSGVNEQFF; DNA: TGTGCCAGCAGCTTATCAGGGGTCAATGAGCAGTTCTTC
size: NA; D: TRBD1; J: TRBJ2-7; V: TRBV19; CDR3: CASSSPRDRGTYEQYF; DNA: TGTGCCAGTAGTTCCCCACGGGACAGGGGCACCTACGAGCAGTACTTC
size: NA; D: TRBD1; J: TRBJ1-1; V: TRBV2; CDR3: CASSRQGAGTEAFF; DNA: TGTGCCAGCAGTCGACAGGGGGCTGGCACTGAAGCTTTCTTT
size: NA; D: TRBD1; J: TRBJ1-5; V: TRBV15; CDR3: CATSRDLGTGNQPQHF; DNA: TGTGCCACCAGCAGAGATCTAGGGACAGGCAATCAGCCCCAGCATTTT
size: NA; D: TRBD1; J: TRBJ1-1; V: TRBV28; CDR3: CASSLGAGTGVMGAFF; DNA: TGTGCCAGCAGTTTAGGAGCCGGGACAGGGGTTATGGGAGCTTTCTTT
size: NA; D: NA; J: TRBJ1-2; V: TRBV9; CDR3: CASSVARSSYGYTF; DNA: TGTGCCAGCAGCGTAGCTCGCTCCTCCTACGGCTACACCTTC
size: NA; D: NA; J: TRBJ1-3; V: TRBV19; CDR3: CASSIGAGANTIYF; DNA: TGTGCCAGTAGTATAGGCGCAGGGGCAAACACCATATATTTT
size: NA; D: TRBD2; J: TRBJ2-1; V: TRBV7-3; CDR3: CASSLTAGVDNEQFF; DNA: TGTGCCAGCAGCTTAACGGCGGGAGTGGACAATGAGCAGTTCTTC
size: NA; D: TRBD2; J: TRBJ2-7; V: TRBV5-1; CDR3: CASSPATSGSYEQYF; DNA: TGCGCCAGCAGCCCGGCGACTAGCGGGAGCTACGAGCAGTACTTC
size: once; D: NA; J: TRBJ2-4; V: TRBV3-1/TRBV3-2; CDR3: CASSQGALAKNIQYF; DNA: TGTGCCAGCAGCCAGGGGGCCCTAGCCAAAAACATTCAGTACTTC
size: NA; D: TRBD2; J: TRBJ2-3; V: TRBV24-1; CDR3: CATSEGAGVMNTQYF; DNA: TGTGCCACCAGTGAAGGAGCGGGAGTGATGAATACGCAGTATTTT
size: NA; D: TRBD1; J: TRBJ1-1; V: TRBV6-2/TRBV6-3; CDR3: CASSLTGAMNTEAFF; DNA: TGTGCCAGCAGCCTGACAGGGGCTATGAACACTGAAGCTTTCTTT
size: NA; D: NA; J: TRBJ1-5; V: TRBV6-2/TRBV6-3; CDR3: CASSYHGSNQPQHF; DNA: TGTGCCAGCAGTTATCACGGTAGCAATCAGCCCCAGCATTTT
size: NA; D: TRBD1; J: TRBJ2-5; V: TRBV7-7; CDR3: CASSLSGGQETQYF; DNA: TGTGCCAGCAGCTTATCAGGGGGTCAAGAGACCCAGTACTTC
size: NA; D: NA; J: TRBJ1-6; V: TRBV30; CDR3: CAWTTVYSPLHF; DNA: TGTGCCTGGACGACAGTATATTCACCCCTCCACTTT
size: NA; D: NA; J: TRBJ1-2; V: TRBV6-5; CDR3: CASTPFGGYGYTF; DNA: TGTGCCAGCACCCCATTTGGGGGCTATGGCTACACCTTC
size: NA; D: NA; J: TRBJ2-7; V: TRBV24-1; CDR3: CATSDISVSYEQYF; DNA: TGTGCCACCAGTGATATATCGGTCTCCTACGAGCAGTACTTC
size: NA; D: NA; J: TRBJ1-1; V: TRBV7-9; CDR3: CASSLVRGFNSEAFF; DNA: TGTGCCAGCAGCTTGGTGAGGGGCTTTAATTCTGAAGCTTTCTTT
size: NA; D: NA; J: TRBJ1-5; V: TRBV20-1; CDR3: CSASWRGNQPQHF; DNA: TGCAGTGCTAGTTGGAGGGGGAACCAGCCCCAGCATTTT
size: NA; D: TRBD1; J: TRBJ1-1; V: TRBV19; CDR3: CASSINRGNTEAFF; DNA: TGTGCCAGTAGTATAAACAGGGGTAACACTGAAGCTTTCTTT
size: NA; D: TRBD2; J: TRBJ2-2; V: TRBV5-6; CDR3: CASSFKGLAGAPGELFF; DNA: TGTGCCAGCAGCTTTAAGGGACTAGCGGGAGCCCCCGGGGAGCTGTTTTTT
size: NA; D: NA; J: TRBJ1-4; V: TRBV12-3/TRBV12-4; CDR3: CASSPRSPFKLFF; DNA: TGTGCCAGCAGTCCGCGTTCACCCTTCAAACTGTTTTTT
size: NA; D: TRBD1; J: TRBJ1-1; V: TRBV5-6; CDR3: CASSWDRALMNTEAFF; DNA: TGTGCCAGCAGCTGGGACAGGGCCCTGATGAACACTGAAGCTTTCTTT
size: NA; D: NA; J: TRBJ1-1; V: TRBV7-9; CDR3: CASLRGEGTEAFF; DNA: TGTGCCAGCCTCCGGGGAGAAGGCACTGAAGCTTTCTTT
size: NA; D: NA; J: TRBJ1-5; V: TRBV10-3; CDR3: CAISVAGDQPQHF; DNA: TGTGCCATCAGTGTAGCCGGAGATCAGCCCCAGCATTTT
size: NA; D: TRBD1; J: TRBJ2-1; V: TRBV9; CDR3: CASSPRETDRSSYNEQFF; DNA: TGTGCCAGCAGCCCCCGAGAAACGGACAGGAGCTCCTACAATGAGCAGTTCTTC
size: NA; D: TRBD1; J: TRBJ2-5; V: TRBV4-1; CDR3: CASSQGGQGSLRQETQYF; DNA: TGCGCCAGCAGCCAAGGGGGACAGGGTTCCCTGAGACAAGAGACCCAGTACTTC
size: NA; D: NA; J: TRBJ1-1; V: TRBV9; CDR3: CASSPPQGRGGTEAFF; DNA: TGTGCCAGCAGCCCCCCGCAGGGCAGGGGAGGGACTGAAGCTTTCTTT
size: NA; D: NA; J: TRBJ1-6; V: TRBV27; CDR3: CASSFRGAYSPLHF; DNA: TGTGCCAGCAGTTTTCGGGGGGCTTATTCACCCCTCCACTTT
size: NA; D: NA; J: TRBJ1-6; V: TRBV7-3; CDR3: CASSAGQKSSPLHF; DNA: TGTGCCAGCAGCGCTGGACAGAAAAGTTCACCCCTCCACTTT
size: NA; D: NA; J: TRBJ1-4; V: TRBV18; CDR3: CASSPEPGHSNEKLFF; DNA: TGTGCCAGCTCACCAGAGCCGGGCCATTCAAATGAAAAACTGTTTTTT
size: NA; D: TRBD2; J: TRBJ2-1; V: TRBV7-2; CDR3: CASSQGGAAGGNEQFF; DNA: TGTGCCAGCAGTCAAGGGGGGGCGGCGGGGGGGAATGAGCAGTTCTTC
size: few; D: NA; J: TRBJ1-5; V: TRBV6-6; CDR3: CASSTQYSNQPQHF; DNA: TGTGCCAGCAGTACCCAGTATAGCAATCAGCCCCAGCATTTT
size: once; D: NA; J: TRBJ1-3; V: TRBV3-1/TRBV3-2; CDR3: CASSQDLGGNGNTIYF; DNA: TGTGCCAGCAGCCAAGATCTTGGCGGAAACGGAAACACCATATATTTT
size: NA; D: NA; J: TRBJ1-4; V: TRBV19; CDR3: CASSSGRVNEKLFF; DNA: TGTGCCAGTAGTAGCGGCAGAGTTAATGAAAAACTGTTTTTT
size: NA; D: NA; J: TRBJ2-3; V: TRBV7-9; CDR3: CASSLISDTQYF; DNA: TGTGCCAGCAGCTTAATTTCAGATACGCAGTATTTT
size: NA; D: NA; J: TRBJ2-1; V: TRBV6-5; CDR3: CASLGNGEQFF; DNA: TGTGCCAGCCTAGGGAACGGTGAGCAGTTCTTC
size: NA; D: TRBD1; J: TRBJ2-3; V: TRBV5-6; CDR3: CASSLAGDRGLPDTQYF; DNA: TGTGCCAGCAGCTTGGCCGGAGACAGGGGGCTGCCAGATACGCAGTATTTT
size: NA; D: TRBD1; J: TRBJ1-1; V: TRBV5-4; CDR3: CASSLDRGNTEAFF; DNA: TGTGCCAGCAGCTTGGACAGGGGGAATACTGAAGCTTTCTTT
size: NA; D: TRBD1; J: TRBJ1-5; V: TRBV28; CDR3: CASSFLGQGASNQPQHF; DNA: TGTGCCAGCAGTTTTCTTGGACAGGGGGCGTCCAATCAGCCCCAGCATTTT
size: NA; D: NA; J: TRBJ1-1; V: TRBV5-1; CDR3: CASSLVGDTEAFF; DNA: TGCGCCAGCAGCTTGGTAGGGGACACTGAAGCTTTCTTT
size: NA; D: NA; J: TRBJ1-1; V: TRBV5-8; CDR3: CASSSWRGAQTEAFF; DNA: TGTGCCAGCAGCTCCTGGAGGGGCGCCCAAACTGAAGCTTTCTTT
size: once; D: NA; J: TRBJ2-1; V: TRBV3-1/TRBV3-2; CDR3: CASSQADSGQFF; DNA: TGTGCCAGCAGCCAAGCCGATAGCGGGCAGTTCTTC
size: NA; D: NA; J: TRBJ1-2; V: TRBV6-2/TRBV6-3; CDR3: CASSYSLGVGGYTF; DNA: TGTGCCAGCAGTTACTCGTTGGGTGTAGGAGGCTACACCTTC
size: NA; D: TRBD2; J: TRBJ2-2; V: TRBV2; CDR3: CASRGALAGANTGELFF; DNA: TGTGCCAGCAGGGGGGCACTAGCGGGGGCCAACACCGGGGAGCTGTTTTTT
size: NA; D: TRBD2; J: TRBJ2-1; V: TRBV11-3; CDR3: CASSLSGSLYNEQFF; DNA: TGTGCCAGCAGCTTAAGCGGGAGCCTCTACAATGAGCAGTTCTTC
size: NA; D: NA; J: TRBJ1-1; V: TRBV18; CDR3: CASSTVQGQDTEAFF; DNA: TGTGCCAGCTCGACCGTGCAGGGCCAAGACACTGAAGCTTTCTTT
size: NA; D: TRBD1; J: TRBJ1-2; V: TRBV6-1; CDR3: CASSLGGTNYGYTF; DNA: TGTGCCAGCAGCTTAGGGGGCACTAACTATGGCTACACCTTC
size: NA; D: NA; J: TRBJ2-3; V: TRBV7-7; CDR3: CASSPERTDTQYF; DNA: TGTGCCAGCAGCCCGGAGCGCACAGATACGCAGTATTTT
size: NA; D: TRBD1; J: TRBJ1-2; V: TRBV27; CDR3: CASSLRPGTGKSYGYTF; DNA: TGTGCCAGCAGTTTACGACCGGGGACAGGGAAGAGCTATGGCTACACCTTC
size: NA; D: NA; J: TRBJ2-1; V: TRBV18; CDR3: CASSPKQTIDSYNEQFF; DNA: TGTGCCAGCTCACCAAAGCAGACAATCGACAGCTACAATGAGCAGTTCTTC